This paragraph reports one TCR beta chain. The method was immunoSEQ multiplex PCR; TCRdb's version includes in-frame clones alone and lacks a portion of them. The sample carries approximately 79,000 clones, approximately 97% recorded once. The record originates from a study of technical replicates of blood from several donors. What was sequenced was T cells isolated from PBMCs. This clonotype originated in a human donor in good health.

As DNA, the CDR3 is TGTGCCAGCAGCACCCTTCTCGGGGAGACATATACCTACGAGCAGTACTTC. This sequence encodes CASSTLLGETYTYEQYF. The chain uses TRBV7-9 and TRBJ2-7, with D possibly matching TRBD2 (5 bases). This CDR3 is 17 amino acids long. The germline V and J ends were trimmed by 5 bases and 2 bases, with 22 bases remaining between them. Germline V gene sequence: CDR1 SEHNR, CDR2 FQNEAQ (reference sequence).